Shown below are 30 T cell receptor beta chains from a single sample sequenced in a study of blood T cell repertoires in COVID-19. The repertoire was sequenced with immunoSEQ multiplex PCR; TCRdb's copy has only in-frame clones and lacks some. The sample lists approximately 85,000 clones, roughly 87% occurring once. The source material was peripheral blood. These receptor sequences come from a woman between 45 and 60 years old in a cohort sampled during active COVID-19.

CDR3 DNA: TGTGCCAGCAGCCCTTTGGGACTAGGCTTCAATGAGCAGTTCTTC. Residues: CASSPLGLGFNEQFF. The chain recombines TRBV11-2 with TRBJ2-1, with TRBD2 matching over 8 bases. Germline loops: CDR1 SGHAT, CDR2 FQNNGV. V gave up 5 bases and J gave up 6 bases; unmatched junction bases: 9. This CDR3 comprises 15 residues.

The chain carries TRBV2 and TRBJ2-1; TRBD2 agrees at 11 bases. V shed 5 bases and J 4 bases; nucleotides not matched to a gene: 1. CDR3 length equals 14 residues. Germline assignment: CDR1 SNHLY and CDR2 FYNNEI. The CDR3: CASSRTSGYNEQFF. Written as DNA, the CDR3 is TGTGCCAGCAGTAGGACTAGCGGGTACAATGAGCAGTTCTTC. The full variable domain, its missing parts supplied by reference TRBV2 and TRBJ2-1, is EPEVTQTPSHQVTQMGQEVILRCVPISNHLYFYWYRQILGQKVEFLVSFYNNEISEKSEIFDDQFSVERPDGSNFTLKIRSTKLEDSAMYFCASSRTSGYNEQFFGPGTRLTVL.

This sequence joins TRBV19 and TRBJ1-6; 9 bases align to TRBD1. The germline gives CDR1 LNHDA, CDR2 SQIVND (reference sequence). This CDR3 has 15 amino acids. Trimming removed 7 bases from V and 6 bases from J; junction bases left unmatched: 7. The DNA for the CDR3 is TGTGCCAGTAACGAGGGACAGGGAAGTAATTCACCCCTCCACTTT. It codes for CASNEGQGSNSPLHF.

This sequence joins TRBV24-1 and TRBJ2-2; TRBD2 aligns across 12 bases. Germline CDR1 is KGHDR and CDR2 is SFDVKD. The length of the CDR3 is 17 residues. Trimming cost V 0 bases and J 8 bases; bases outside gene matches: 6. This CDR3 is CATSDLRVTSGRGELFF. The CDR3 DNA is TGTGCCACCAGTGATTTGAGGGTGACTAGCGGGAGAGGGGAGCTGTTTTTT.

The chain carries TRBV11-2 and TRBJ2-2; 8 bases are shared with TRBD2. V shed 4 bases, J shed 5 bases, and the junction held 6 bases outside the gene matches. Germline CDR1 reads SGHAT; CDR2 reads FQNNGV. This CDR3 is 15 amino acids long. For the CDR3, the DNA is TGTGCCAGCAGCTCGACTAGCGTATCGACCGGGGAGCTGTTTTTT. Amino acid sequence: CASSSTSVSTGELFF.

The chain combines TRBV7-9 with TRBJ1-1; D uncertain. CDR1 is SEHNR and CDR2 is FQNEAQ in the germline V gene (reference sequence). This CDR3 has 18 residues. Trimming removed 4 bases at V and 1 base at J, with 22 bases between. Here the CDR3 DNA reads TGTGCCAGCAGCTCGACCTGGGCGACAACGGGAGCGAACACTGAAGCTTTCTTT. Translating it yields CASSSTWATTGANTEAFF. The variable domain in full, completed from reference TRBV7-9 and TRBJ1-1, reads DTGVSQNPRHKITKRGQNVTFRCDPISEHNRLYWYRQTLGQGPEFLTYFQNEAQLEKSRLLSDRFSAERPKGSFSTLEIQRTEQGDSAMYLCASSSTWATTGANTEAFFGQGTRLTVV.

The count of this clone is one. The chain couples TRBV19 to TRBJ2-1; 8 bases agree with TRBD1. The CDR3 is made up of 13 amino acids. Germline loops: CDR1 LNHDA, CDR2 SQIVND (reference sequence). The J segment lost 9 bases and the V segment lost 10 bases, leaving 11 bases of the junction unmatched. This CDR3 is CATQDRVGGEQFF. The CDR3 DNA is TGTGCCACGCAGGACAGGGTTGGCGGTGAGCAGTTCTTC.

The chain uses TRBV28 and TRBJ2-3; 7 bases match TRBD2. J gave up 4 bases and V 5 bases, and 6 bases lay outside the gene matches. The CDR3 covers 14 residues. CDR1 and CDR2 (germline): MDHEN, SYDVKM. For the CDR3, the DNA is TGTGCCAGCAGTACACCCAGCGGGGCAGATACGCAGTATTTT. Amino acid sequence: CASSTPSGADTQYF.

This rearrangement joins TRBV5-6 to TRBJ2-7; 7 positions agree with TRBD2. The CDR3 spans 15 residues. Germline trimming cut 4 bases from V and 2 bases from J; bases unmatched to any gene: 9. Germline CDR1 is SGHDT and CDR2 is YYEEEE. As DNA, the CDR3 is TGTGCCAGCAGCCAAAATCTAGCGGAGCCCTACGAGCAGTACTTC. Its translation is CASSQNLAEPYEQYF.

This chain uses TRBV5-1 with TRBJ1-1; no firm D call. V lost 4 bases, J lost 3 bases, and 7 bases lay in between. CDR3 length: 12 residues. Germline CDR1 is SGHRS and CDR2 is YFSETQ. The CDR3 is CASSPGDTEAFF. The CDR3 nucleotides are TGCGCCAGCAGCCCCGGTGACACTGAAGCTTTCTTT.

With respect to this clone: Within the sample, other DNA sequences also encode this same CDR3. The genes are TRBV7-3 and TRBJ2-1; TRBD2 matches 13 bases. The length of the CDR3 is 16 residues. Germline V gives CDR1 SGHTA, CDR2 FQGTGA. Unmatched junction bases numbered 6, after V lost 2 bases and J lost 8 bases. The CDR3 DNA is TGTGCCAGCAGCTTAGGACTAGCGGGAGTTGGTGATGAGCAGTTCTTC. This encodes CASSLGLAGVGDEQFF.

The chain is built from TRBV5-1 and TRBJ1-2, with 9 bases aligning to TRBD1. V was pared by 5 bases and J by 5 bases, with 10 bases of the junction left unmatched. This CDR3 comprises 15 residues. Germline V gene lookup returns CDR1 SGHRS and CDR2 YFSETQ. Written as DNA, the CDR3 is TGCGCCAGCAGGGGCACAGGGGGCATAGAGTATGGCTACACCTTC. Amino acid sequence: CASRGTGGIEYGYTF.

V gene TRBV18 combines with J gene TRBJ1-2, with 8 bases lining up with TRBD1. Unmatched junction bases numbered 13, after V lost 3 bases and J lost 7 bases. This CDR3 is built from 16 residues. The germline V gene has CDR1 KGHSH and CDR2 LQKENI. CDR3 in amino acids: CASSPADRAALSGYTF. The CDR3 DNA reads as TGTGCCAGCTCACCCGCGGACAGGGCGGCGTTAAGTGGCTACACCTTC.

The V call is TRBV27, the J call TRBJ1-6; D may be TRBD1 (6 bases). The CDR3 runs 14 residues. The germline CDR1 and CDR2 sequences are MNHEY and SMNVEV (reference sequence). The V and J ends lost 10 bases and 4 bases respectively, with 14 bases between them. The CDR3 DNA sequence: TGTGCCACCCATCAAAGGGGGTATAATTCACCCCTCCACTTT. Protein sequence: CATHQRGYNSPLHF.

The chain joins TRBV2 to TRBJ2-3; TRBD1 aligns across 8 bases. V trimming: 1 base; J trimming: 10 bases; junction bases outside the gene matches: 10. Germline loops: CDR1 SNHLY, CDR2 FYNNEI. This CDR3 contains 15 residues. As DNA, the CDR3 is TGTGCCAGCAGTGAAGGGACAGGGCCACTAATGGCGCAGTATTTT. It codes for CASSEGTGPLMAQYF.

Of note for this clone: This sample also contains other DNA sequences that code for the same CDR3. This rearrangement joins TRBV5-1 to TRBJ2-1; 7 bases are a match to TRBD2. This CDR3 spans 15 amino acids. In germline, CDR1 is SGHRS, CDR2 YFSETQ. The trim removed 0 bases at V and 0 bases at J, leaving 0 bases unmatched. CDR3 nucleotides: TGCGCCAGCAGCTTGGGCGGGAGCTCCTACAATGAGCAGTTCTTC. It codes for CASSLGGSSYNEQFF. The full variable domain, its missing parts supplied by reference TRBV5-1 and TRBJ2-1, is KAGVTQTPRYLIKTRGQQVTLSCSPISGHRSVSWYQQTPGQGLQFLFEYFSETQRNKGNFPGRFSGRQFSNSRSEMNVSTLELGDSALYLCASSLGGSSYNEQFFGPGTRLTVL.

The chain employs TRBV5-5 and TRBJ1-2; D is ambiguous. The V gene lost 0 bases and the J gene lost 9 bases, with 6 bases spanning the gap. From germline, CDR1 is SGHKS and CDR2 YYEKEE (reference sequence). The CDR3 loop spans 11 amino acids. CDR3 sequence reads: CASSLDLSYTF. For the CDR3, the DNA is TGTGCCAGCAGCTTGGACCTAAGCTACACCTTC. Looking up the rest from reference TRBV5-5 and TRBJ1-2 gives the full variable domain: DAGVTQSPTHLIKTRGQQVTLRCSPISGHKSVSWYQQVLGQGPQFIFQYYEKEERGRGNFPDRFSARQFPNYSSELNVNALLLGDSALYLCASSLDLSYTFGSGTRLTVV.

This clone occurred once. The CDR3, as DNA: TGTGCCTGGAGCCTACAGGGGGCACAGCCCCAGCATTTT. It translates to CAWSLQGAQPQHF. The chain has TRBV30 and TRBJ1-5, with 9 bases matching TRBD1. Unmatched junction bases numbered 4, after V lost 3 bases and J lost 7 bases. CDR3 length: 13 residues. CDR1 and CDR2 from the germline V gene are GTSNPN and SVGIG (reference sequence).

The rearrangement joins TRBV18 to TRBJ2-7; 7 positions agree with TRBD2. The CDR3 totals 14 residues. CDR1 and CDR2 (germline): KGHSH, LQKENI. V shed 4 bases and J 2 bases; nucleotides not matched to a gene: 5. The CDR3 region is CASSRASGTYEQYF. The CDR3 bases are TGTGCCAGCTCACGGGCTAGCGGAACCTACGAGCAGTACTTC.

The chain couples TRBV5-4 to TRBJ2-1; TRBD2 agrees at 12 bases. The CDR3 loop spans 15 amino acids. V lost 5 bases to trimming and J lost 6 bases; unmatched junction nucleotides: 6. Looked up from germline, CDR1 is SGHNT and CDR2 is YYREEE (reference sequence). CDR3 nucleotides: TGTGCCAGCAGGGCCGGACTAGCGGGGCTCAATGAGCAGTTCTTC. It specifies CASRAGLAGLNEQFF.

The chain employs TRBV6-6 and TRBJ2-7; 7 bases match TRBD1. The germline V gene encodes CDR1 MNHNY and CDR2 SVGAGI (reference sequence). The V and J ends lost 6 bases and 7 bases, in that order; junction bases with no gene match: 6. The CDR3 runs 12 residues. CDR3 nucleotides: TGTGCCAGCAGCCCGACAGGGCTTGAGCAGTACTTC. Protein product: CASSPTGLEQYF.

This chain uses TRBV6-4 with TRBJ2-1; 13 positions match TRBD2. CDR3 length equals 17 residues. Germline V gene lookup returns CDR1 MRHNA and CDR2 SNTAGT. Losses at the gene ends were 5 bases for V and 8 bases for J; bases not matched to a gene: 12. The CDR3 nucleotides read TGTGCCAGCAGTCGGAATCCCCCGGGACTAGCGGGATATGAGCAGTTCTTC. Its protein product is CASSRNPPGLAGYEQFF.

The genes are TRBV3-1 (or the pseudogene TRBV3-2) and TRBJ2-1, with D maybe TRBD1 (5 bases). The CDR3 has 16 amino acids. Trimming removed 4 bases at V and 3 bases at J, with 16 bases between. From germline, CDR1 is LGHDT and CDR2 YNNKEL (reference sequence). The CDR3 DNA reads TGTGCCAGCAGCCTTCCAGGGAAAACCCTCTACAATGAGCAGTTCTTC. Translation gives CASSLPGKTLYNEQFF.

The chain recombines TRBV18 with TRBJ2-7, with TRBD2 matching over 7 bases. CDR3 length: 13 residues. The germline gives CDR1 KGHSH, CDR2 LQKENI. V lost 6 bases and J lost 3; bases outside the gene matches: 5. In DNA, the CDR3 is TGTGCCAGCTCTGGTGGACTAGACTACGAGCAGTACTTC. Translation gives CASSGGLDYEQYF.

V and J are TRBV5-4 and TRBJ2-2, with D perhaps TRBD1 (5 bases). The CDR3 runs 14 residues. V dropped 9 bases and J dropped 5 bases, with 17 bases sitting between them. The germline V gene has CDR1 SGHNT and CDR2 YYREEE (reference sequence). The CDR3 DNA follows: TGTGCCATCCAGCTTCAGGGAATAACCGGGGAGCTGTTTTTT. It is translated as CAIQLQGITGELFF.

This chain joins TRBV6-1 and TRBJ1-4, with D possibly TRBD1 on 6 matching bases. The CDR3 length is 19 residues. Trimming removed 4 bases at V and 5 bases at J, with 26 bases between. Germline V gene sequence: CDR1 MNHNS, CDR2 SASEGT. CDR3 loop: CASSATYPPPAQGNEKLFF. The CDR3 region has the DNA TGTGCCAGCAGTGCTACTTATCCCCCACCTGCTCAGGGGAATGAAAAACTGTTTTTT.

The J gene is TRBJ1-2, the V gene TRBV5-4; tentatively, D is TRBD1 (6 bases). Deletions cut 4 bases from V and 4 bases from J, with 17 bases between. Germline CDR1 reads SGHNT; CDR2 reads YYREEE (reference sequence). The CDR3 has 15 residues. CDR3 nucleotide sequence: TGTGCCAGCAGCCCAGGACTGGACAGCGCCTATGGCTACACCTTC. This codes for CASSPGLDSAYGYTF.

This chain connects TRBV4-2 to TRBJ2-5, with D possibly matching TRBD2 (8 bases). Trimming took 1 base from V and 2 from J, leaving 14 bases between them. The CDR3 extends over 16 amino acids. Germline assignment: CDR1 LGHNA and CDR2 YNFKEQ. CDR3 residues: CASSQVAGTVQETQYF. CDR3 bases: TGTGCCAGCAGCCAAGTAGCGGGGACAGTACAAGAGACCCAGTACTTC.

The genes are TRBV7-3 and TRBJ2-3; possibly TRBD1 for D (6 bases). The germline CDR1 and CDR2 sequences are SGHTA and FQGTGA. There are 16 residues in the CDR3. V was trimmed by 5 bases and J by 1 base, leaving 16 bases between them. The CDR3 here is CASSRGHPGGTDTQYF. The CDR3 DNA is TGTGCCAGCAGCCGGGGACATCCAGGGGGCACAGATACGCAGTATTTT.

The V and J genes are TRBV27 and TRBJ2-6; 9 bases line up with TRBD1. V dropped 3 bases and J dropped 2; count of bases not matched to a gene: 8. Germline V gene lookup returns CDR1 MNHEY and CDR2 SMNVEV (reference sequence). The CDR3 runs 18 residues. The DNA for the CDR3 is TGTGCCAGCAGTTTGGTAGGACAGGGGCGACCTGGGGCCAACGTCCTGACTTTC. The encoded protein is CASSLVGQGRPGANVLTF.